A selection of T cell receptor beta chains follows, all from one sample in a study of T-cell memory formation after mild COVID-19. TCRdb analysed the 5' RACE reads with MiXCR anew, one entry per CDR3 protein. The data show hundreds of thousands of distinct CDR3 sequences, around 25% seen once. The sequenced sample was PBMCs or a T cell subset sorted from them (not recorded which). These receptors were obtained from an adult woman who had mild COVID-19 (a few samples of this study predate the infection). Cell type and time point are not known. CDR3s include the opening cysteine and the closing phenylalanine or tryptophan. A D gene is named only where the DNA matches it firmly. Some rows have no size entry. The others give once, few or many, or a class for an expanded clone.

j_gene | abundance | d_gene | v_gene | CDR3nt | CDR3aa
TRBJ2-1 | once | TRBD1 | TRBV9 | TGTGCCAGCAGCGTAGTGGGACAGGCGACCTCCTACAATGAGCAGTTCTTC | CASSVVGQATSYNEQFF
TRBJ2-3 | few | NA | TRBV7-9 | TGTGCCAGCAGCTTCCAGGGTAGCACAGATACGCAGTATTTT | CASSFQGSTDTQYF
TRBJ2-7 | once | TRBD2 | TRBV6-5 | TGTGCCAGAGCGACCACCCCAGGAAGGACTAGCGGGACCTACGAGCAGTACTTC | CARATTPGRTSGTYEQYF
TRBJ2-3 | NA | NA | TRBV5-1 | TGCGCCAGCAGCTTGGTAGGTCGGCTGAGCACAGATACGCAGTATTTT | CASSLVGRLSTDTQYF
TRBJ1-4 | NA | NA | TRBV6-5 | TGTGCCAGCAGTTACTCGCTGTGGACTAATGAAAAACTGTTTTTT | CASSYSLWTNEKLFF
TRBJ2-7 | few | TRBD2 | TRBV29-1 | TGCAGCGTTGGGGAGGGACCCTACGAGCAGTACTTC | CSVGEGPYEQYF
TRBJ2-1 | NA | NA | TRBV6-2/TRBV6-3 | TGTGCCAGCACCTTCCACGCAGGAGGGAATGAGCAGTTCTTC | CASTFHAGGNEQFF
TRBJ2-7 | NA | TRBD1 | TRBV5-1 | TGCGCCAGCAGCCCTGGTGGACAGGGGTACTCCTACGAGCAGTACTTC | CASSPGGQGYSYEQYF
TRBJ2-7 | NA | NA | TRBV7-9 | TGTGCCAGCAGCTTAGCCGACGTGAGGGGGGACGAGCAGTACTTC | CASSLADVRGDEQYF
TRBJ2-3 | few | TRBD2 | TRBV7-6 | TGTGCCAGCAGCTCCCAACTAGCGGGAGCAGAGCAGTATTTT | CASSSQLAGAEQYF
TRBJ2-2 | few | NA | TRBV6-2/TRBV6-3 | TGTGCCAGCACGTGGGGGAGTTTGGACACCGGGGAGCTGTTTTTT | CASTWGSLDTGELFF
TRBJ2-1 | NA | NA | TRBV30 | TGTACCTGGAGACTAGGACTTGCCTCCGAGCAGTTCTTC | CTWRLGLASEQFF
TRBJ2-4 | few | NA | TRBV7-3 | TGTGCCAGCAGCCCACTCCTAGGGGGGGGAGACATTCAGTACTTC | CASSPLLGGGDIQYF
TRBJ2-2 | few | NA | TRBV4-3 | TGCGCCAGCAGCCAAGATCAGGGCACCACCGGGGAGCTGTTTTTT | CASSQDQGTTGELFF
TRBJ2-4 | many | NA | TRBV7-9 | TGTGCCAGCAGCCCCATTGGGTCAGCCAAAAACATTCAGTACTTC | CASSPIGSAKNIQYF
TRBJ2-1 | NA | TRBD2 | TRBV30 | TGTGCCTGGACATCGGGGGGCTACAATGAGCAGTTCTTC | CAWTSGGYNEQFF
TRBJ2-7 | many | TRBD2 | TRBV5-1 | TGCGCCAGCAGCTTGAGTGCGGGAGGATCCTACGAGCAGTACTTC | CASSLSAGGSYEQYF
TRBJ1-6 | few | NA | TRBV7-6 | TGTGCCAGCAGCCCACACGAGGGGTATAATTCACCCCTCCACTTT | CASSPHEGYNSPLHF
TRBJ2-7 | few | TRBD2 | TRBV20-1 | TGCAGTGCTAGAGACCGGGGACTAGAAGTCTACGAGCAGTACTTC | CSARDRGLEVYEQYF
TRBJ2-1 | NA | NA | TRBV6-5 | TGTGCCAGCAGTTACTGGAACGGGGCCCACAATGAGCAGTTCTTC | CASSYWNGAHNEQFF
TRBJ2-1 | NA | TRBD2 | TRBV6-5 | TGTGCCAGCAGTTATGGGACTAACAATGAGCAGTTCTTC | CASSYGTNNEQFF
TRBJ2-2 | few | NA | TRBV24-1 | TGTGCCACCAGTGATACGGCGATCAACACCGGGGAGCTGTTTTTT | CATSDTAINTGELFF
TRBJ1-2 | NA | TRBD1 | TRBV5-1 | TGCGCCAGCAGCCCAACACGCTCCGGGACAGATTATGGCTACACCTTC | CASSPTRSGTDYGYTF
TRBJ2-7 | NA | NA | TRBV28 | TGTGCCAGCCGGGAGCGGAGCTCCTACGAGCAGTACTTC | CASRERSSYEQYF
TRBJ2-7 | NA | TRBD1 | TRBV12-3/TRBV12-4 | TGTGCCAGCAGCCTCCCCCAACGAGACAGGGGCTACGAGCAGTACTTC | CASSLPQRDRGYEQYF
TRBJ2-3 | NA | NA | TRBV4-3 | TGCGCCAGCAGCCGTACTCGCAGGAGCACAGATACGCAGTATTTT | CASSRTRRSTDTQYF
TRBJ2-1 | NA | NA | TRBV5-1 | TGCGCCAGCAGGCCGGAGAACGCTGGCACGAGGAATGGGCAGTTCTTC | CASRPENAGTRNGQFF
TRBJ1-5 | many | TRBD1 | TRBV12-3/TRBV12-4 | TGTGCCACCGCCAGGGGGGGCAATCAGCCCCAGCATTTT | CATARGGNQPQHF
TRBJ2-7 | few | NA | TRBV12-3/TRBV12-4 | TGTGCCAGCTGGACCGGGACCCTAGGCGAGCAGTACTTC | CASWTGTLGEQYF
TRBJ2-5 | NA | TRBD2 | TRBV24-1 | TGTGCCACCAGTGATTTGCACCCTAGCGGCGGTGGGGAGACCCAGTACTTC | CATSDLHPSGGGETQYF
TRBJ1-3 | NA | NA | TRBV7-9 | TGTGCCAGCACCTACAGGAGCTCTGGAAACACCATATATTTT | CASTYRSSGNTIYF
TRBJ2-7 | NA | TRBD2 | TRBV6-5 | TGTGCCAGCAGAGTACCCGGCGGGGGTAAAGAGCAGTACTTC | CASRVPGGGKEQYF
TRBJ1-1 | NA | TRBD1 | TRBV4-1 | TGCGCCAGCAGCCAAGTTCTGTCCACAGGGGGTGAAGCTTTCTTT | CASSQVLSTGGEAFF
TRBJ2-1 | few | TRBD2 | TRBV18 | TGTGCCAGCTCGCCTGCAACTAGCGGGGTTTACAATGAGCAGTTCTTC | CASSPATSGVYNEQFF
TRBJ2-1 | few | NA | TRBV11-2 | TGTGCCAGCAGCTTTCCGGGGGTTGAGCAGTTCTTC | CASSFPGVEQFF
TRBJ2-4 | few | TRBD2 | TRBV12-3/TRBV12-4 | TGTGCCAGCAGTCTGACTAGCGGGAGGAGAAACATTCAGTACTTC | CASSLTSGRRNIQYF
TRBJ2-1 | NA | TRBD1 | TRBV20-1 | TGCAGTGCTACTCGGCAGGGGGCTGGCAATGAGCAGTTCTTC | CSATRQGAGNEQFF
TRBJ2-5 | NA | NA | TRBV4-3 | TGCGCCAGCAGCCAAGAAGGTCCGATAACGGGAGAAGGGATGGAGACCCAGTACTTC | CASSQEGPITGEGMETQYF
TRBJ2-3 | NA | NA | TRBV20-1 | TGCAGTGCTAGGGGGGCCAACACAGATACGCAGTATTTT | CSARGANTDTQYF
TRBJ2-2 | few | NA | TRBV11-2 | TGTGCCAGCAGCTGGGTCTACACCGGGGAGCTGTTTTTT | CASSWVYTGELFF
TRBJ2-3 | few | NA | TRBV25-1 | TGTGCCAGCAGTTTCCACCGGGACGGAAGGTCCACTAAGACAGATACGCAGTATTTT | CASSFHRDGRSTKTDTQYF
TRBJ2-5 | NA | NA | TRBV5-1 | TGCGCCAGCAGCTTGGAGGCGGTCAAAGGAGAGACCCAGTACTTC | CASSLEAVKGETQYF
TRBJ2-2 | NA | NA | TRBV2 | TGTGCCAGCAAGAAGGAAGCGGGTTCGAACACCGGGGAGCTGTTTTTT | CASKKEAGSNTGELFF
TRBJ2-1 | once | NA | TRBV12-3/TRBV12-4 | TGTGCCAGCAGTTTAGGTCCAGGAGTCCAAGCTGAGCAGTTCTTC | CASSLGPGVQAEQFF
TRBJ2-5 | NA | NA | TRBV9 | TGTGCCAGCAGCGGTTACGGAGAAGAGAGCGAGACCCAGTACTTC | CASSGYGEESETQYF
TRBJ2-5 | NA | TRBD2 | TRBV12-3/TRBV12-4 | TGTGCCAGCAGCCGACTAGCCCAAGAGACCCAGTACTTC | CASSRLAQETQYF
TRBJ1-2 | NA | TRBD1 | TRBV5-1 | TGCGCCAGCAGCTTGGTCGGGGCTGACGGACAGGGCCCGTGGACTAACTATGGCTACACCTTC | CASSLVGADGQGPWTNYGYTF
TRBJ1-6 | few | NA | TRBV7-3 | TGTGCCAGCAGCTTAAAGAGGGACATTTGTGCCCTCCACTTT | CASSLKRDICALHF
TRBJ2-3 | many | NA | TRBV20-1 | TGCAGTGCTCCCATGCCAGCAAGCACAGATACGCAGTATTTT | CSAPMPASTDTQYF
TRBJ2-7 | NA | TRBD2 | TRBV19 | TGTGCCAGTAGTACAGCGGGGGGGCCCTACGAGCAGTACTTC | CASSTAGGPYEQYF
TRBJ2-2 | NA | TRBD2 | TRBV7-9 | TGTGCCAGTGCTTATAGCGGGGGGTCGAACACCGGGGAGCTGTTTTTT | CASAYSGGSNTGELFF
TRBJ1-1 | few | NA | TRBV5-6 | TGTGCCAGCAGCTTGCCAGCTAACACTGAAGCTTTCTTT | CASSLPANTEAFF
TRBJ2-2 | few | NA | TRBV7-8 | TGTGCCAGCAGCTTTTACTGGAAGGGAGACACCGGGGAGCTGTTTTTT | CASSFYWKGDTGELFF
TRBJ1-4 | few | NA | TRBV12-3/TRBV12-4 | TGTGCCAGCAGTTTGTGGGGAAATGAAAAACTGTTTTTT | CASSLWGNEKLFF